These 22 T cell receptor beta chains share one sample of origin, sequenced in a study of blood T cell repertoires in COVID-19. Sequencing used immunoSEQ multiplex PCR; TCRdb keeps in-frame clones, though not all of them. The table has around 130,000 clones, approximately 88% seen once. The sequenced sample consisted of peripheral blood. These receptors all stem from a man between 60 and 75 years old with active or convalescent COVID-19.

The chain couples TRBV28 to TRBJ2-1, with 13 nucleotides matching TRBD2. CDR3 length equals 15 residues. Trimming cost V 2 bases and J 10 bases; bases outside gene matches: 5. CDR1 MDHEN and CDR2 SYDVKM come from the germline V gene. The CDR3 DNA reads as TGTGCCAGCAGTTTAGTCACTAGCGGGGGGGAGGAGCAGTTCTTC. Encoded protein: CASSLVTSGGEEQFF.

V and J are TRBV2 and TRBJ2-5, with TRBD1 identical over 7 bases. This CDR3 contains 14 residues. From germline, CDR1 is SNHLY and CDR2 FYNNEI. The V gene end was trimmed by 2 bases and the J gene end by 5 bases; junction bases not matched to a gene: 5. The CDR3, as DNA: TGTGCCAGCAGTGAACAACAGGGGACGGAGACCCAGTACTTC. This sequence encodes CASSEQQGTETQYF.

The chain uses TRBV24-1 and TRBJ2-3; 11 bases line up with TRBD2. Trimming at V came to 0 bases and at J to 2 bases, leaving 6 bases not matched to a gene. Germline values: CDR1 KGHDR, CDR2 SFDVKD. The CDR3 has 18 amino acids. CDR3 sequence (DNA): TGTGCCACCAGTGATTTGCAGACTAGCGGGACGTACACAGATACGCAGTATTTT. Amino acids: CATSDLQTSGTYTDTQYF.

This sequence joins TRBV19 and TRBJ2-7; D is possibly TRBD2 (7 bases). Germline CDR1 is LNHDA and CDR2 is SQIVND (reference sequence). Trimming removed 4 bases from V and 1 base from J, with 14 bases in between. The CDR3 spans 15 residues. The CDR3 nucleotides read TGTGCCAGTAGTAAAGGACAGCGGGGATCCTACGAGCAGTACTTC. Translation gives CASSKGQRGSYEQYF.

The genes are TRBV19 and TRBJ1-2; 9 bases agree with TRBD1. The V segment lost 5 bases and the J segment 2 bases; nucleotides outside the gene matches: 9. Germline V gene data show CDR1 as LNHDA and CDR2 as SQIVND (reference sequence). CDR3 length: 16 amino acids. CDR3 protein: CASSPDGTGKNYGYTF. Here the CDR3 DNA reads TGTGCCAGTAGTCCAGACGGGACAGGGAAGAACTATGGCTACACCTTC.

This clone appeared once. This chain joins TRBV6-1 and TRBJ1-1, with TRBD1 matching 9 bases. The CDR3 contains 13 residues. Germline V gene lookup returns CDR1 MNHNS and CDR2 SASEGT. V trimming: 3 bases; J trimming: 11 bases; junction bases outside the gene matches: 7. The CDR3 protein is CASSDGDRAKAFF. The CDR3 DNA reads TGTGCCAGCAGTGACGGGGACAGGGCTAAGGCTTTCTTT.

The rearrangement uses TRBV4-1 and TRBJ2-1; 7 bases are a match to TRBD1. Germline-derived CDR1 and CDR2 are MGHRA and YSYEKL. With V trimmed by 2 bases and J by 8 bases, 6 bases remained unmatched. This CDR3 has 14 amino acids. The CDR3 nucleotides are TGCGCCAGCAGCCAACCGACAGGGCCCGATGAGCAGTTCTTC. Its translation is CASSQPTGPDEQFF.

This chain uses TRBV10-3 with TRBJ2-7; possible D gene TRBD2, 6 bases. Between the trimmed V and J ends, which lost 2 bases and 3 bases, there was a span of 14 bases. This CDR3 has 15 residues. CDR1 and CDR2 from the germline V gene are ENHRY and SYGVKD. Written as DNA, the CDR3 is TGTGCCATCAGTGAGGGAGGGGCGACCGTCTACGAGCAGTACTTC. Amino acids: CAISEGGATVYEQYF.

This chain joins TRBV19 and TRBJ2-7; TRBD1 matches at 9 bases. The germline CDR1 and CDR2 sequences are LNHDA and SQIVND (reference sequence). The CDR3 extends over 14 amino acids. V lost 6 bases to trimming and J lost 3 bases; unmatched junction nucleotides: 6. The CDR3 nucleotides are TGTGCCAGTAGACATTTGGGACAGGGCTACGAGCAGTACTTC. Amino acid sequence: CASRHLGQGYEQYF.

This clone was found once. The gene calls are TRBV10-1 and TRBJ2-3; TRBD2 agrees at 10 bases. The CDR3 is 14 amino acids. J gave up 4 bases and V 6 bases, and 4 bases lay outside the gene matches. Looked up from germline, CDR1 is WNHNN and CDR2 is SYGVQD (reference sequence). CDR3 sequence (DNA): TGCGCCAGCAGCGACCTAGCGGGAGCAGATACGCAGTATTTT. Amino acids: CASSDLAGADTQYF.

The V call is TRBV2, the J call TRBJ2-7; TRBD1 aligns across 10 bases. Losses at the gene ends were 7 bases for V and 3 bases for J; bases not matched to a gene: 6. The CDR3 has 14 amino acids. The V gene's germline CDR1 is SNHLY and CDR2 FYNNEI. The CDR3 nucleotides read TGTGCCAGCACCCGGGACAGGGGCTACTACGAGCAGTACTTC. Its translation is CASTRDRGYYEQYF.

The CDR3 bases are TGTGCCAGCAGCCAGGGGTGGAACACTGAAGCTTTCTTT. It codes for CASSQGWNTEAFF. J is TRBJ1-1 and V is TRBV11-3; tentative D call: TRBD1 (6 bases). Germline V gives CDR1 SGHNT, CDR2 YENEEA. The CDR3 is made up of 13 amino acids. Trimming cost V 5 bases and J 1 base, with 8 bases left between them. The variable domain in full, completed from reference TRBV11-3 and TRBJ1-1, reads EAGVVQSPRYKIIEKKQPVAFWCNPISGHNTLYWYLQNLGQGPELLIRYENEEAVDDSQLPKDRFSAERLKGVDSTLKIQPAELGDSAVYLCASSQGWNTEAFFGQGTRLTVV.

This chain joins TRBV4-1 and TRBJ2-2; 7 nucleotides agree with TRBD1. Trimming removed 5 bases from V and 4 bases from J; junction bases left unmatched: 7. This CDR3 is built from 15 residues. CDR1 is MGHRA and CDR2 is YSYEKL in the germline V gene. The CDR3 region is CASSVKGGSTGELFF. CDR3 nucleotide sequence: TGCGCCAGCAGCGTTAAAGGGGGCTCCACCGGGGAGCTGTTTTTT.

The chain has TRBV2 and TRBJ2-3, with D unresolved. Germline V gene data show CDR1 as SNHLY and CDR2 as FYNNEI. This CDR3 spans 13 amino acids. The V end lost 8 bases, the J end lost 3 bases, and 12 bases lay between the germline ends. CDR3 nucleotide sequence: TGTGCCAGCTCCCCCCTATGGACAGATACGCAGTATTTT. Translation gives CASSPLWTDTQYF.

The V call is TRBV11-2, the J call TRBJ1-5, with a weak D call TRBD1 (5 bases). The CDR3 spans 13 residues. Germline lookup yields CDR1 SGHAT and CDR2 FQNNGV. Trimming took off 3 bases at V and 5 bases at J, with 8 bases between the two ends. Here the CDR3 reads CASSFDSYQPQHF. In DNA form, the CDR3 reads TGTGCCAGCAGCTTCGACAGTTATCAGCCCCAGCATTTT.

The rearrangement links TRBV19 to TRBJ2-7, with D maybe TRBD2 (5 bases). CDR3 length equals 13 residues. The germline V gene has CDR1 LNHDA and CDR2 SQIVND (reference sequence). Trimming removed 5 bases at V and 3 bases at J, with 11 bases between. Written as DNA, the CDR3 is TGTGCCAGTAGTCCAGGACTGTACTACGAGCAGTACTTC. It codes for CASSPGLYYEQYF.

The chain has TRBV9 and TRBJ1-2; a possible D gene is TRBD1 (6 bases). This CDR3 has 13 amino acids. Deletions cut 5 bases from V and 2 bases from J, with 10 bases between. Per germline, CDR1 SGDLS and CDR2 YYNGEE. The CDR3 loop is CASSNQGNYGYTF. The CDR3, as DNA: TGTGCCAGCAGTAACCAGGGGAACTATGGCTACACCTTC.

There are a few counts of this clone. V usage is TRBV28 and J usage is TRBJ1-5; D ambiguous. Germline V CDR1 and CDR2: MDHEN, SYDVKM. V lost 5 bases and J lost 2, with 4 bases in between. The CDR3 covers 12 residues. CDR3 nucleotides: TGTGCCAGCAGTCAGGGCAATCAGCCCCAGCATTTT. This translates into CASSQGNQPQHF.

Written as DNA, the CDR3 is TGCGCCAGCAGCCTCCAGGACTACGAGCAGTACTTC. Translating it yields CASSLQDYEQYF. The V gene is TRBV5-1, the J gene TRBJ2-7; D remains ambiguous. Germline V CDR1 and CDR2: SGHRS, YFSETQ. Between the trimmed V and J ends, which lost 4 bases and 3 bases, there was a span of 8 bases. This CDR3 region has 12 residues.

This clone showed up just once. The rearrangement uses TRBV9 and TRBJ2-7; 8 bases are shared with TRBD1. Germline V lookup: CDR1 SGDLS, CDR2 YYNGEE. V lost 0 bases to trimming and J lost 6 bases; unmatched junction nucleotides: 11. This CDR3 contains 16 residues. The CDR3: CASSVGAGGPLAEQYF. The DNA of the CDR3 is TGTGCCAGCAGCGTAGGAGCAGGGGGCCCTCTGGCCGAGCAGTACTTC.

This chain uses TRBV10-2 with TRBJ2-1, with no clear D. Per germline, CDR1 WSHSY and CDR2 SAAADI. The CDR3 covers 13 residues. Trimming cost V 10 bases and J 4 bases, with 14 bases left between them. CDR3 sequence (DNA): TGCGCCACCGCTTTAACGACTTACAATGAGCAGTTCTTC. This sequence encodes CATALTTYNEQFF.

This clone turned up a few times. This chain uses TRBV7-2 with TRBJ2-2; D is unresolved. In germline, CDR1 is SGHTA, CDR2 FQGNSA. The ends were cut back, 3 bases at V and 8 bases at J, with 10 bases in the middle. The CDR3 runs 13 residues. In nucleotides, the CDR3 is TGTGCCAGCAGCTTCCCCGCGAGAGGGGAGCTGTTTTTT. Protein sequence: CASSFPARGELFF.